The present T cell receptor (beta chain) was sequenced within a study of regulatory T cells in long-lasting Graves disease. Study overall: Graves' patients who were just diagnosed had used antithyroid drugs for under 3 months. General observations from the study: Favoring TRBV28, TRBJ1-2 and TRBJ2-5 was a feature seen in persistent disease.

TCR beta libraries were built with iRepertoire HTBI primers and Arm-PCR of CDR3 regions. TCRdb called the multiplex PCR reads again in MiXCR, with one record for every CDR3 protein. The sample lists 450,000 to 500,000 distinct CDR3 sequences, 15% to 20% occurring once. The time point here: newly diagnosed GD, antithyroid drugs for less than 3 months. PBMC-extracted RNA yielded the TCR library. About this clonotype: The antigen is unknown.

The CDR3 covers 14 residues. The germline V gene encodes CDR1 SEHNR and CDR2 FQNEAQ (reference sequence). V was pared by 5 bases and J by 3 bases, with 13 bases between. These data also formed part of another study, on T cells in Graves' hyperthyroidism and ophthalmopathy.

This TCR came from a man aged 35 to 55 with Graves disease. Here the sequenced sample was peripheral blood mononuclear cells (PBMCs), taken at new diagnosis, from a patient treated with antithyroid drugs. The chain has TRBV7-9 and TRBJ1-2; the D gene is possibly TRBD1 (5 bases). The CDR3 region is CASSRSGTHYGYTF. The CDR3 bases are TGTGCCAGCAGCCGCAGTGGGACCCACTATGGCTACACCTTC.